The clone carrying this TCR beta chain was found once. Its antigen is not identified. The table came from immunoSEQ multiplex PCR; TCRdb's copy has only in-frame clones and leaves some out. The sample includes fewer than 30,000 clones, approximately 96% of them seen just once. The CDR3 extends over 12 amino acids. V lost 6 bases and J 8 bases, leaving 13 bases between the germline ends. Germline CDR1 reads SNHLY; CDR2 reads FYNNEI. The sorted conventional CD4 T cells were gated as CD4+CD127+. This sample was taken from a study of B cell selection in AIRE deficiency. Study conclusions and caveats: Only TCRbeta was sequenced; around two fifths of shared healthy Treg sequences appeared in Tconv. Only roughly 9% of approximately 3,700 shared Treg sequences were patient-specific; about 33% healthy-specific. About 30.6% of healthy-shared Treg sequences were found among patient Tconv cells. CDR3s were shorter in shared Treg sequences, reflecting few non-templated nucleotide insertions.

The chain combines TRBV2 with TRBJ1-2; D is possibly TRBD1 (5 bases). The specimen sequenced was conventional CD4+ T cells sorted from PBMCs. This receptor was identified in a human donor with AIRE deficiency. The CDR3 protein is CASRTDSPGYTF. In nucleotides, the CDR3 is TGTGCCAGCAGGACAGACAGTCCGGGCTACACCTTC.